This is a list of T cell receptor beta chains from one sample in a study of cytomegalovirus exposure and HLA in healthy donors. Here immunoSEQ multiplex PCR was the method, and the copy in TCRdb shows in-frame clones only, minus some. This table has 120,000 or so clones, more than 60% appearing once. The specimen sequenced was PBMCs. These receptor sequences come from a woman aged 40 to 50 in good health and CMV-seropositive. The CDR3 runs from the conserved cysteine through the conserved F or W. A D gene is named only where the DNA matches it firmly. Size values are once, few and many counts, or a class for expanded clones, and some rows have none.

D: -; J: TRBJ2-2; size: -; V: TRBV29-1; DNA: TGCAGCGTCCGCGTCTCAGGGACCGGGGAGCTGTTTTTT; CDR3: CSVRVSGTGELFF
D: -; J: TRBJ1-2; size: -; V: TRBV7-9; DNA: TGTGCCAGCAGCTTAGAAGTGAGCTATGGCTACACCTTC; CDR3: CASSLEVSYGYTF
D: -; J: TRBJ2-7; size: -; V: TRBV11-2; DNA: TGTGCCAGCAGCGCCCCGGAGACCCCTCGCGAGCAGTACTTC; CDR3: CASSAPETPREQYF
D: -; J: TRBJ1-1; size: -; V: TRBV12-5; DNA: TGTGCTAGTGGTTTGGCCCCCGGTCGGGAAGCTTTCTTT; CDR3: CASGLAPGREAFF
D: TRBD1; J: TRBJ1-6; size: -; V: TRBV2; DNA: TGTGCCAGCAGGGGGACAGATAGTTATTCACCCCTCCACTTT; CDR3: CASRGTDSYSPLHF
D: TRBD1; J: TRBJ1-4; size: -; V: TRBV7-9; DNA: TGTGCCAGCAGCCAAGGTTGGACAGGGGTAGAAAAACTGTTTTTT; CDR3: CASSQGWTGVEKLFF
D: TRBD1; J: TRBJ1-1; size: -; V: TRBV11-2; DNA: TGTGCCAGCCCATCCGGGACAGGGGACACTGAAGCTTTCTTT; CDR3: CASPSGTGDTEAFF
D: -; J: TRBJ2-5; size: -; V: TRBV29-1; DNA: TGCAGCGTTGATCGGGATGGGAAGACCCAGTACTTC; CDR3: CSVDRDGKTQYF
D: -; J: TRBJ2-1; size: -; V: TRBV6-5; DNA: TGTGCCAGCAGTTACTCTGGTCTAAACTCCTACAATGAGCAGTTCTTC; CDR3: CASSYSGLNSYNEQFF
D: TRBD2; J: TRBJ2-7; size: -; V: TRBV7-6; DNA: TGTGCCAGCAGCTCCTCAGCGGGAGGAGGGGGGGAGCAGTACTTC; CDR3: CASSSSAGGGGEQYF
D: -; J: TRBJ1-2; size: -; V: TRBV30; DNA: TGTGCCTGGAGTGAAGGGGACGCCGGCAGGGGCTATGGCTACACCTTC; CDR3: CAWSEGDAGRGYGYTF
D: TRBD1; J: TRBJ2-5; size: -; V: TRBV11-1; DNA: TGTGCCAGCAGCGGGCAGACAGGGGGCGCTGGGAAGACCCAGTACTTC; CDR3: CASSGQTGGAGKTQYF
D: TRBD2; J: TRBJ2-5; size: -; V: TRBV7-9; DNA: TGTGCCAGCAGCTTATGGGGCGGTAGCGGGAGGAGGGAGACCCAGTACTTC; CDR3: CASSLWGGSGRRETQYF
D: -; J: TRBJ2-4; size: -; V: TRBV19; DNA: TGTGCCAGTAGTTTGGGGAGACTAGCCAAAAACATTCAGTACTTC; CDR3: CASSLGRLAKNIQYF
D: TRBD2; J: TRBJ2-5; size: -; V: TRBV6-1; DNA: TGTGCCAGTAGGGATGCTAGCGGGAGGCGGGAGACCCAGTACTTC; CDR3: CASRDASGRRETQYF
D: TRBD2; J: TRBJ2-7; size: -; V: TRBV5-1; DNA: TGCGCCAGCAGCTTTGACGGACTAGCGGGATCCTACGAGCAGTACTTC; CDR3: CASSFDGLAGSYEQYF
D: -; J: TRBJ2-7; size: -; V: TRBV28; DNA: TGTGCCAGCAGTTTCGCACAGCTCCACTACGAGCAGTACTTC; CDR3: CASSFAQLHYEQYF
D: TRBD1; J: TRBJ2-1; size: -; V: TRBV5-1; DNA: TGCGCCAGCAGCCACCGGGACAGCGAATTTCCTCACAATGAGCAGTTCTTC; CDR3: CASSHRDSEFPHNEQFF
D: -; J: TRBJ2-7; size: once; V: TRBV7-2; DNA: TGTGCCAGCAGCTTTACGCCCCTTGACAGATACGAGCAGTACTTC; CDR3: CASSFTPLDRYEQYF
D: TRBD2; J: TRBJ2-2; size: -; V: TRBV27; DNA: TGTGCCAGCAGACGGGAGGTGGTCACCGGGGAGCTGTTTTTT; CDR3: CASRREVVTGELFF
D: -; J: TRBJ1-1; size: few; V: TRBV28; DNA: TGTGCCAGCACGGACAGTGTGAACACTGAAGCTTTCTTT; CDR3: CASTDSVNTEAFF
D: TRBD1; J: TRBJ2-7; size: -; V: TRBV30; DNA: TGTGCCTATCTCCCGGACAGGGGAGAGCAGTACTTC; CDR3: CAYLPDRGEQYF
D: -; J: TRBJ1-5; size: -; V: TRBV6-6; DNA: TGTGCCAGCCTCCGAGACAGCTCTAATCAGCCCCAGCATTTT; CDR3: CASLRDSSNQPQHF
D: TRBD1; J: TRBJ2-1; size: -; V: TRBV6-5; DNA: TGTGCCAGCAGTTTATGGAAAGGGACAGGGGCCCATGAGCAGTTCTTC; CDR3: CASSLWKGTGAHEQFF
D: TRBD1; J: TRBJ1-1; size: -; V: TRBV19; DNA: TGTGCCAGTAGTACACCCCGGACAGGTAACACTGAAGCTTTCTTT; CDR3: CASSTPRTGNTEAFF
D: TRBD2; J: TRBJ2-7; size: -; V: TRBV29-1; DNA: TGCAGCGTTGAATCTCCAACGGGGGGGTCCTACGAGCAGTACTTC; CDR3: CSVESPTGGSYEQYF
D: -; J: TRBJ1-5; size: -; V: TRBV7-6; DNA: TGTGCCAGCAGCTCAGTCCCAGGCAGCAATCAGCCCCAGCATTTT; CDR3: CASSSVPGSNQPQHF
D: TRBD1; J: TRBJ2-2; size: -; V: TRBV29-1; DNA: TGCAGCGCACGACAGGGGACCGGGGAGCTGTTTTTT; CDR3: CSARQGTGELFF
D: TRBD2; J: TRBJ2-7; size: once; V: TRBV6-1; DNA: TGTGCCAGCAGGACTAGCGGGAACTACGAGCAGTACTTC; CDR3: CASRTSGNYEQYF
D: -; J: TRBJ2-1; size: -; V: TRBV5-1; DNA: TGCGCCAGCAGCGCCCAGGTAGACAATGAGCAGTTCTTC; CDR3: CASSAQVDNEQFF
D: TRBD1; J: TRBJ2-7; size: few; V: TRBV30; DNA: TGTGCCTGGACGGACAGGGGCCCCGAGCAGTACTTC; CDR3: CAWTDRGPEQYF
D: TRBD1; J: TRBJ2-7; size: -; V: TRBV6-5; DNA: TGTGCCGTCCGGGGGACAGGGCACTACGAGCAGTACTTC; CDR3: CAVRGTGHYEQYF
D: -; J: TRBJ2-1; size: -; V: TRBV7-9; DNA: TGTGCCAGCAGCCCGGACAGTTCAGGGCAGTTCTTC; CDR3: CASSPDSSGQFF
D: TRBD2; J: TRBJ2-7; size: -; V: TRBV27; DNA: TGTGCCAGCAGGATAGCGGGAGGGCCGAACGAGCAGTACTTC; CDR3: CASRIAGGPNEQYF
D: TRBD1; J: TRBJ1-3; size: few; V: TRBV11-2; DNA: TGTGCCAGCAGCCGGGACAGGGCTAACACCATATATTTT; CDR3: CASSRDRANTIYF
D: -; J: TRBJ1-1; size: -; V: TRBV7-8; DNA: TGTGCCAGCAGCGGAGGGGTCTACACTGAAGCTTTCTTT; CDR3: CASSGGVYTEAFF
D: -; J: TRBJ2-1; size: few; V: TRBV19; DNA: TGTGCCAGTAAGGGGGGAGGGCCCGCCTACAATGAGCAGTTCTTC; CDR3: CASKGGGPAYNEQFF
D: -; J: TRBJ2-1; size: -; V: TRBV19; DNA: TGTGCCAGTAGGTCGACTTCCTACAATGAGCAGTTCTTC; CDR3: CASRSTSYNEQFF
D: -; J: TRBJ1-2; size: -; V: TRBV5-6; DNA: TGTGCCAGCAGCTTGGCCCTGGGCAGCAACTATGGCTACACCTTC; CDR3: CASSLALGSNYGYTF
D: -; J: TRBJ1-4; size: -; V: TRBV19; DNA: TGTGCCAGTACAGGGATCGGTGAAAAACTGTTTTTT; CDR3: CASTGIGEKLFF
D: TRBD1; J: TRBJ1-1; size: once; V: TRBV29-1; DNA: TGCAGCGTCCCGGGACAGACCATGAACACTGAAGCTTTCTTT; CDR3: CSVPGQTMNTEAFF
D: TRBD1; J: TRBJ1-2; size: few; V: TRBV19; DNA: TGTGCCAGTGTACAGGGGCGGAGTGGCTACACCTTC; CDR3: CASVQGRSGYTF
D: TRBD1; J: TRBJ1-1; size: -; V: TRBV11-3; DNA: TGTGCCAGCAGCTTAGGACAGGGGCTGGCTGAAGCTTTCTTT; CDR3: CASSLGQGLAEAFF
D: TRBD1; J: TRBJ1-1; size: -; V: TRBV18; DNA: TGTGCCAGCTCACCGGAAACGAATCAGGGGGCTGAAGCTTTCTTT; CDR3: CASSPETNQGAEAFF
D: TRBD2; J: TRBJ2-1; size: few; V: TRBV4-2; DNA: TGTGCCAGCAGCCAAGACCCCGCGGGAGCTGTCAATGAGCAGTTCTTC; CDR3: CASSQDPAGAVNEQFF
D: TRBD1; J: TRBJ1-5; size: -; V: TRBV6-1; DNA: TGTGCCAGCACCGGACAGGGGATTCAGCCCCAGCATTTT; CDR3: CASTGQGIQPQHF
D: -; J: TRBJ2-3; size: -; V: TRBV27; DNA: TGTGCCAGCGCCCCAGGGGGCACAGATACGCAGTATTTT; CDR3: CASAPGGTDTQYF
D: -; J: TRBJ2-3; size: -; V: TRBV15; DNA: TGTGCCACCAGCAGAGATCCGGGGTACGACAGCACAGATACGCAGTATTTT; CDR3: CATSRDPGYDSTDTQYF
D: TRBD2; J: TRBJ2-2; size: -; V: TRBV5-1; DNA: TGCGCCAGCAGCTCCCTAGCGGGAGGGCCTGGCGGGGAGCTGTTTTTT; CDR3: CASSSLAGGPGGELFF
D: -; J: TRBJ1-5; size: once; V: TRBV15; DNA: TGTGCCACCAGCAGTCCTTCGGGGGGCGGCAATCAGCCCCAGCATTTT; CDR3: CATSSPSGGGNQPQHF
D: -; J: TRBJ2-3; size: -; V: TRBV11-2; DNA: TGTGCCAGCAGCTTAGGAAGGGGTCGAGATACGCAGTATTTT; CDR3: CASSLGRGRDTQYF
D: -; J: TRBJ1-1; size: -; V: TRBV7-9; DNA: TGTTCCAGCAGCTTCTCTGGGGCGTCCACTGAAGCTTTCTTT; CDR3: CSSSFSGASTEAFF
D: -; J: TRBJ1-2; size: -; V: TRBV28; DNA: TGTGCCAGCAGTCCGCGCCGGGACACCCCCCACTACACCTTC; CDR3: CASSPRRDTPHYTF
D: -; J: TRBJ2-5; size: -; V: TRBV5-8; DNA: TGTGCCAGCAGCTTGGACGGGGAGACCCAGTACTTC; CDR3: CASSLDGETQYF